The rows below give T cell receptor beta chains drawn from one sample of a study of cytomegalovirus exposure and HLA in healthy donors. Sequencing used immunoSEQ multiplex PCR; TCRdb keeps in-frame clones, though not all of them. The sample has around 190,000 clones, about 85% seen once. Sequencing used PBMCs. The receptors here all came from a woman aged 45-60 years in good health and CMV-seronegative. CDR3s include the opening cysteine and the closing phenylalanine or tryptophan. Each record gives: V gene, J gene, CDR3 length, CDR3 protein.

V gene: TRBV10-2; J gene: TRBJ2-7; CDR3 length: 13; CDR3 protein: CASGRGGPYEQYF
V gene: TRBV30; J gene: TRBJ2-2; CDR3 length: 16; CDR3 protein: CAWSGASGGRTGELFF
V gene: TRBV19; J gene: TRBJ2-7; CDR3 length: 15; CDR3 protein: CASSIKGQGTYEQYF
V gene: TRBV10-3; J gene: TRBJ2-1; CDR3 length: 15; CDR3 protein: CAIGRAAGGSNEQFF
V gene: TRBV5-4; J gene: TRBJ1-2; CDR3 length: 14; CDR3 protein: CASSLAGYRGGYTF
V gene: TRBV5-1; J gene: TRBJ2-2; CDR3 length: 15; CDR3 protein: CASSPNGGRAGELFF
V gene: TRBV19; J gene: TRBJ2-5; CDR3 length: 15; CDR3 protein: CASSSRTGRPETQYF
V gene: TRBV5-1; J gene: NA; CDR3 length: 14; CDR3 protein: CASSSGTLLNEQFF
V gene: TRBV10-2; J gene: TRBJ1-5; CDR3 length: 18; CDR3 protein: CASSEMGQGVWGNQPQHF
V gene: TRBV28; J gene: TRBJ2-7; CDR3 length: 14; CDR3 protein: CASTPGEVRTEQYF
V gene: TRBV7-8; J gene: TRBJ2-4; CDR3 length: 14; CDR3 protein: CASSLTGGTGIQYF
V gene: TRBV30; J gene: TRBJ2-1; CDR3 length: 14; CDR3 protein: CAWSTDSGYNEQFF
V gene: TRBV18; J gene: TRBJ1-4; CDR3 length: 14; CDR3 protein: CASSPTLTREKLFF
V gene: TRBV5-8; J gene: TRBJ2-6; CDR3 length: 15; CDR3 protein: CASSSSGPFGGVLTF
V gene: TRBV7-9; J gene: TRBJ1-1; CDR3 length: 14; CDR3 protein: CASSLGGASTEAFF
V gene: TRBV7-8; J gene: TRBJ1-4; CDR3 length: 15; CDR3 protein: CASSPRQGRNEKLFF
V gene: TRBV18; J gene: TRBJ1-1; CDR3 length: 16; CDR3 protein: CASSTLGQGVGTEAFF
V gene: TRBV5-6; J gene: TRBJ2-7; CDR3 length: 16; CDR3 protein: CASSLWPGQGPYEQYF
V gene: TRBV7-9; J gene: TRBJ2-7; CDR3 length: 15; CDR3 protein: CASGGGAFSSYEQYF
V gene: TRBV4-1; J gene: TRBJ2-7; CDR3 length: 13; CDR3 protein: CASSQVGQVEQYF
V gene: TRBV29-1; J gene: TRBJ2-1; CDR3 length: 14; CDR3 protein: CSVPSGFSYNEQFF
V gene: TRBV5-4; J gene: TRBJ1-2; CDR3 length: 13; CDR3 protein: CASSFGQWGGYTF
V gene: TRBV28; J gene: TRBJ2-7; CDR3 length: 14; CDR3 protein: CASSFGQGSGEQYF
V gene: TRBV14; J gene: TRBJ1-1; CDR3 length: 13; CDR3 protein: CASSQTGNTEAFF